This T cell receptor (beta chain) derives from a study of T-cell reconstitution after alpha-beta-depleted transplantation in children. Preparation of the TCRbeta library involved a method that used unique molecular identifiers. TCRdb called the PCR reads again in MiXCR, with one record for every CDR3 protein. The sample consists of tens of thousands of distinct CDR3 sequences, around 14% of them appearing once. CDR1 is SGHTA, CDR2 FQGNSA, per germline. V was cut by 1 base and J by 0 bases, with 10 bases left in between. This CDR3 region has 15 residues. The specimen comprised PBMCs, mostly from graft donor cells, sampled 180 days after TCRalphabeta/CD19-depleted stem cell transplant. V usage is TRBV7-2 and J usage is TRBJ2-7; no reliable D call. The source is a male patient aged 2 to 9 who had a stem cell transplant for acute lymphoblastic leukemia, so the T cells may come from the graft donor. In DNA, the CDR3 is TGTGCCAGCAGCTTAGAGGCCTTGAGCTCCTACGAGCAGTACTTC. Protein sequence: CASSLEALSSYEQYF.